These T cell receptor beta chains were read from a single sample in a study of blood T cell repertoires in COVID-19. Generated by immunoSEQ multiplex PCR, the TCRdb table keeps only in-frame clones and is missing some. The sample shows just over 650,000 clones, around 90% of them seen only once. Sequencing used peripheral blood. The receptors here all came from a woman under 30 with acute or convalescent COVID-19. Both conserved end residues are part of each CDR3. Each record gives: CDR3 DNA, CDR3 protein, clone size, V gene, D gene, J gene. The D gene is left open where the match is weak. Clone sizes are given selectively: once, few, many, or a class where the clone is expanded.

CDR3nt: TGTGCCTGGAGTGTAACCCCGGAGGGCTACACCTTC
CDR3aa: CAWSVTPEGYTF
abundance: few
v_gene: TRBV30
d_gene: .
j_gene: TRBJ1-2

CDR3nt: TGTGCCAGCAGTTACCCTACAGTTAACTATGGCTACACCTTC
CDR3aa: CASSYPTVNYGYTF
abundance: .
v_gene: TRBV6-5
d_gene: .
j_gene: TRBJ1-2

CDR3nt: TGCGCCAGCAGCTTTATAGCGGGGGCTAGCACAGATACGCAGTATTTT
CDR3aa: CASSFIAGASTDTQYF
abundance: .
v_gene: TRBV5-1
d_gene: TRBD2
j_gene: TRBJ2-3

CDR3nt: TGTGCCAGCAGTTTTAGTGGCAATGAGCAGTTCTTC
CDR3aa: CASSFSGNEQFF
abundance: .
v_gene: TRBV12-3/TRBV12-4
d_gene: .
j_gene: TRBJ2-1

CDR3nt: TGCGCCAGCAGTCGGGGGGGCCTTTCTAATGAGCAGTTCTTC
CDR3aa: CASSRGGLSNEQFF
abundance: .
v_gene: TRBV4-1
d_gene: TRBD2
j_gene: TRBJ2-1

CDR3nt: .
CDR3aa: CASSSVRGRKLFF
abundance: .
v_gene: TRBV12-3/TRBV12-4
d_gene: .
j_gene: TRBJ1-4

CDR3nt: TGTGCCAGTAGTACCTCAGGGTACCCGACCCAGTACTTC
CDR3aa: CASSTSGYPTQYF
abundance: .
v_gene: TRBV19
d_gene: .
j_gene: TRBJ2-5

CDR3nt: TGTGCCAGTAGTATAGACCGGGACAGAGCCTACGAGCAGTACTTC
CDR3aa: CASSIDRDRAYEQYF
abundance: .
v_gene: TRBV19
d_gene: TRBD1
j_gene: TRBJ2-7

CDR3nt: TGCGCCAGCAGCTTGGTACCCCGGGGGGGCTACACCGGGGAGCTGTTTTTT
CDR3aa: CASSLVPRGGYTGELFF
abundance: .
v_gene: TRBV5-1
d_gene: TRBD2
j_gene: TRBJ2-2

CDR3nt: TGTGCCAGCAGCTTAACGTTAAGGACAGGGGCGAACACTGAAGCTTTCTTT
CDR3aa: CASSLTLRTGANTEAFF
abundance: .
v_gene: TRBV7-2
d_gene: TRBD1
j_gene: TRBJ1-1

CDR3nt: TGTGCCTGGGGACAGGCAGACTATGGCTACACCTTC
CDR3aa: CAWGQADYGYTF
abundance: .
v_gene: TRBV30
d_gene: TRBD1
j_gene: TRBJ1-2

CDR3nt: TGTGCCATCAGCGGGAAACAGGGGGCGACGAGGGCTGAAGCTTTCTTT
CDR3aa: CAISGKQGATRAEAFF
abundance: few
v_gene: TRBV10-3
d_gene: TRBD1
j_gene: TRBJ1-1

CDR3nt: TGTGCCAGCAGCCAAGACCGGGACAGGGCGAACACTGAAGCTTTCTTT
CDR3aa: CASSQDRDRANTEAFF
abundance: few
v_gene: TRBV2
d_gene: TRBD1
j_gene: TRBJ1-1

CDR3nt: TGTGCCAGTAGTAGAGGGGGCGTGGAAGGCAATCAGCCCCAGCATTTT
CDR3aa: CASSRGGVEGNQPQHF
abundance: .
v_gene: TRBV19
d_gene: TRBD1
j_gene: TRBJ1-5

CDR3nt: TGTGCCAGCAGACTAGGACGAAATAAACAGGGGGGAAGGCGCGGCTACACCTTC
CDR3aa: CASRLGRNKQGGRRGYTF
abundance: .
v_gene: TRBV5-4
d_gene: TRBD1
j_gene: TRBJ1-2

CDR3nt: TGTGCCAGCAGCCAAACGCGGAGGGGTGAAGCTTTCTTT
CDR3aa: CASSQTRRGEAFF
abundance: few
v_gene: TRBV5-6
d_gene: .
j_gene: TRBJ1-1

CDR3nt: TGTGCCAGCAGTGACGGTAGCGGGGTTTCATCCGGGGAGCTGTTTTTT
CDR3aa: CASSDGSGVSSGELFF
abundance: .
v_gene: TRBV6-4
d_gene: TRBD2
j_gene: TRBJ2-2

CDR3nt: TGCGCCAGCAGACCTTCCGGGGGGGCTTTCTTT
CDR3aa: CASRPSGGAFF
abundance: .
v_gene: TRBV5-1
d_gene: .
j_gene: TRBJ1-1

CDR3nt: TGTGCCAGCAGTGAATTTACTAGCGGGGGCCAGCAGTACTTC
CDR3aa: CASSEFTSGGQQYF
abundance: .
v_gene: TRBV6-1
d_gene: TRBD2
j_gene: TRBJ2-7

CDR3nt: TGTGCCTGGGCTACGGGGGGCTATGGCTACACCTTC
CDR3aa: CAWATGGYGYTF
abundance: .
v_gene: TRBV30
d_gene: .
j_gene: TRBJ1-2

CDR3nt: TGCGCCAGCAGCCAGAGGGCAAGCGGGGGCACAGATACGCAGTATTTT
CDR3aa: CASSQRASGGTDTQYF
abundance: .
v_gene: TRBV4-3
d_gene: TRBD2
j_gene: TRBJ2-3

CDR3nt: TGTGCCAGCAGCCAAGATCGAGGTGGCTGGAGTGGTGAAAAACTGTTTTTT
CDR3aa: CASSQDRGGWSGEKLFF
abundance: .
v_gene: TRBV14
d_gene: .
j_gene: TRBJ1-4

CDR3nt: TGTGCCAGCAACCGACAGGGTAGTTCACCCCTCCACTTT
CDR3aa: CASNRQGSSPLHF
abundance: .
v_gene: TRBV6-5
d_gene: TRBD1
j_gene: TRBJ1-6

CDR3nt: TGTGCCAGCAGCTTGATACAGGAGTCACCCCTCCACTTT
CDR3aa: CASSLIQESPLHF
abundance: .
v_gene: TRBV7-9
d_gene: .
j_gene: TRBJ1-6

CDR3nt: TGCAGTGCTAGGTCTTCAGATACGCAGTATTTT
CDR3aa: CSARSSDTQYF
abundance: .
v_gene: TRBV20-1
d_gene: .
j_gene: TRBJ2-3

CDR3nt: TGTGCCAGCAGCCCCCCCGTCTCAGTTAGCACAGATACGCAGTATTTT
CDR3aa: CASSPPVSVSTDTQYF
abundance: .
v_gene: TRBV7-9
d_gene: .
j_gene: TRBJ2-3

CDR3nt: TGTGCCAGCAGCCGGCCGGGACAGGCCGCGAGGGGCTACACCTTC
CDR3aa: CASSRPGQAARGYTF
abundance: .
v_gene: TRBV28
d_gene: TRBD1
j_gene: TRBJ1-2

CDR3nt: TGTGCCAGCAGTGATTTACATAGCAATCAGCCCCAGCATTTT
CDR3aa: CASSDLHSNQPQHF
abundance: .
v_gene: TRBV2
d_gene: .
j_gene: TRBJ1-5

CDR3nt: TGTGCCAGCAGTACGGGGACAGATACGCAGTATTTT
CDR3aa: CASSTGTDTQYF
abundance: .
v_gene: TRBV12-3/TRBV12-4
d_gene: .
j_gene: TRBJ2-3

CDR3nt: TGCGCCAGCAGCGACGGACAGGGGCAAGAAAAACTGTTTTTT
CDR3aa: CASSDGQGQEKLFF
abundance: .
v_gene: TRBV5-1
d_gene: TRBD1
j_gene: TRBJ1-4

CDR3nt: TGTGCCAGCAGTCGGGACAGGACCTCTGGAAACACCATATATTTT
CDR3aa: CASSRDRTSGNTIYF
abundance: .
v_gene: TRBV5-6
d_gene: TRBD1
j_gene: TRBJ1-3

CDR3nt: TGCGCCAGCAGCTCCCACCTAGCGGGGGGGTATAGCACCGGGGAGCTGTTTTTT
CDR3aa: CASSSHLAGGYSTGELFF
abundance: .
v_gene: TRBV5-1
d_gene: TRBD2
j_gene: TRBJ2-2